This TCR beta chain was profiled in a study of cytomegalovirus exposure and HLA in healthy donors. The PCR contained 60 Vbeta and 13 Jbeta primers. Produced via immunoSEQ multiplex PCR; TCRdb's table is partial and in-frame only. This sample has 150,000 to 170,000 clones, with 70% to 80% found just once. The clonotype comes from a man aged 25 to 40 in good health and CMV-seropositive. Sequences were obtained from PBMCs.

CDR3 DNA: TGTGCCAGTAGTATATCCCTGGGGAGGGCGGATCAGCCCCAGCATTTT. This translates into CASSISLGRADQPQHF. The chain combines TRBV19 with TRBJ1-5; no clear D. Trimming shortened V by 2 bases and J by 5 bases, and 16 bases separated the two germline ends. The CDR3 is made up of 16 amino acids. The germline V gene has CDR1 LNHDA and CDR2 SQIVND (reference sequence). The full variable domain, with the rest looked up from reference TRBV19 and TRBJ1-5, is DGGITQSPKYLFRKEGQNVTLSCEQNLNHDAMYWYRQDPGQGLRLIYYSQIVNDFQKGDIAEGYSVSREKKESFPLTVTSAQKNPTAFYLCASSISLGRADQPQHFGDGTRLSIL.